The 3 T cell receptor beta chains presented below share a single source sample, sequenced in a study of Graves' ophthalmopathy and Graves' hyperthyroidism. Amplification from RNA transcripts yielded the TCR beta CDR3 regions. First-round RT-PCR with HTBI primers preceded a second-round multiplex PCR. A single record per CDR3 protein comes from TCRdb applying MiXCR to the multiplex PCR reads. Among more than 300,000 distinct CDR3 sequences listed, approximately 18% were seen once. The source material was peripheral blood. The receptors shown here come from an adult woman with stable Graves' hyperthyroidism.

The chain links TRBV12-3 or TRBV12-4 to TRBJ1-2; 7 nucleotides agree with TRBD1. The CDR3 consists of 13 residues. V shed 4 bases, J shed 6 bases, and the junction held 5 bases outside the gene matches. CDR3 DNA: TGTGCCAGCAGTTCTCCGGGACAGAATGGCTACACCTTC. Protein product: CASSSPGQNGYTF.

This clonotype was detected ten times or more. The chain combines TRBV27 with TRBJ2-5, with D perhaps matching TRBD2 (5 bases). CDR1 and CDR2 (germline): MNHEY, SMNVEV (reference sequence). This CDR3 comprises 14 residues. Trimming removed 5 bases from V and 4 bases from J, with 14 bases in between. The CDR3: CASSPPDFGETQYF. CDR3 bases: TGTGCCAGCAGTCCCCCGGACTTCGGAGAGACCCAGTACTTC.

With respect to this clonotype: One base away lies a much larger clone, so this may be a sequencing read error. V usage is TRBV28 and J usage is TRBJ2-7, with TRBD1 matching over 7 bases. The CDR3 length is 17 residues. Germline lookup yields CDR1 MDHEN and CDR2 SYDVKM. The CDR3 region is CASSRPRSRDRAYEPYF. CDR3 DNA sequence: TGTGCCAGCAGCCGACCCCGTTCCCGGGACAGAGCCTACGAGCCGTACTTC.